A selection of T cell receptor beta chains follows, all from one sample in a study of T cell changes during pregnancy in multiple sclerosis. Data came from immunoSEQ multiplex PCR; TCRdb stores just in-frame clones and leaves some out. The profile shows 55,000 to 70,000 clones, 70% to 90% of them singletons. The specimen was peripheral blood, collected after pregnancy. The receptor source for this set is a female donor with multiple sclerosis, enrolled in a pregnancy study. CDR3s include the opening cysteine and the closing phenylalanine or tryptophan. A D gene is named only where the DNA matches it firmly. Size is omitted from some rows. Given values are once, few, many or a class for expanded clones.

d_gene,v_gene,j_gene,len,abundance,CDR3aa,CDR3nt
TRBD2,TRBV4-1,TRBJ2-3,18,.,CASSQVPGSGGAADTQYF,TGCGCCAGCAGCCAAGTCCCAGGAAGCGGGGGGGCCGCAGATACGCAGTATTTT
TRBD1,TRBV4-1,TRBJ1-2,17,.,CASSQDFGAGGFYGYTF,TGCGCCAGCAGCCAAGATTTTGGGGCAGGGGGGTTCTATGGCTACACCTTC
.,TRBV5-4,TRBJ2-5,16,.,CASSLDQRRILETQYF,TGTGCCAGCAGCTTGGATCAGCGGAGGATTCTAGAGACCCAGTACTTC
.,TRBV18,TRBJ2-7,12,.,CASSPGLYEQYF,TGTGCCAGCTCACCGGGGCTCTACGAGCAGTACTTC
.,TRBV2,TRBJ2-5,15,.,CASSELGVPQETQYF,TGTGCCAGCAGTGAACTCGGGGTCCCCCAAGAGACCCAGTACTTC
.,TRBV19,TRBJ2-2,14,.,CASTWWGRTGELFF,TGTGCCAGCACATGGTGGGGGAGGACCGGGGAGCTGTTTTTT
TRBD1,TRBV4-3,TRBJ1-2,18,.,CASSQDHLSGGGGYGYTF,TGCGCCAGCAGCCAAGATCACCTTTCAGGGGGCGGCGGATATGGCTACACCTTC
.,TRBV4-3,TRBJ2-7,13,.,CASSRGASYEQYF,TGCGCCAGCAGCCGCGGGGCATCCTACGAGCAGTACTTC
.,TRBV6-6,TRBJ2-7,13,.,CASTHVRPHEQYF,TGTGCCTCCACACACGTGAGGCCCCACGAGCAGTACTTC
.,TRBV5-1,TRBJ2-3,13,.,CASTQGSTDTQYF,TGCGCCAGCACGCAGGGGAGCACAGATACGCAGTATTTT
.,TRBV19,TRBJ2-1,18,.,CASSLGGGDSITYNEQFF,TGTGCCAGTAGTCTCGGGGGAGGAGACAGTATAACCTACAATGAGCAGTTCTTC
TRBD1,TRBV19,TRBJ1-5,19,.,CASSTFSRDRIYSNQPQHF,TGTGCCAGTAGCACCTTCTCCCGGGACAGAATATATAGCAATCAGCCCCAGCATTTT
.,TRBV7-3,TRBJ1-1,13,few,CASSLQGGTEAFF,TGTGCCAGCAGCCTCCAGGGTGGCACTGAAGCTTTCTTT
TRBD1,TRBV11-2,TRBJ1-1,14,.,CASSWDREFSEAFF,TGTGCCAGCAGTTGGGACAGGGAATTCTCTGAAGCTTTCTTT
TRBD2,TRBV7-8,TRBJ2-3,16,.,CASSILTSGEKDTQYF,TGTGCCAGCAGCATACTGACTAGCGGGGAGAAAGATACGCAGTATTTT
.,TRBV25-1,TRBJ1-2,15,.,CASSSWTDVNYGYTF,TGTGCCAGCAGTTCGTGGACAGACGTCAACTATGGCTACACCTTC
.,TRBV19,TRBJ2-7,13,.,CASSQQPSYEQYF,TGTGCCAGTTCCCAACAGCCATCCTACGAGCAGTACTTC
.,TRBV28,TRBJ1-1,13,few,CASSVGIVPEAFF,TGTGCCAGCAGCGTCGGGATCGTCCCTGAAGCTTTCTTT
TRBD2,TRBV5-1,TRBJ2-1,16,once,CASSSQTGGTYNEQFF,TGCGCCAGCAGCTCCCAAACGGGGGGAACCTACAATGAGCAGTTCTTC
TRBD2,TRBV28,TRBJ2-1,15,.,CASSPSGLAGIEQFF,TGTGCCAGCAGCCCCTCGGGACTAGCGGGGATTGAGCAGTTCTTC
.,TRBV5-1,TRBJ1-1,15,.,CASSRGGEGGTEAFF,TGCGCCAGCAGCCGTGGCGGGGAAGGAGGCACTGAAGCTTTCTTT
TRBD2,TRBV28,TRBJ2-5,16,.,CASSLRGAGLRETQYF,TGTGCCAGCAGTTTGCGGGGGGCCGGATTAAGGGAGACCCAGTACTTC
.,TRBV28,TRBJ1-4,16,.,CASIPRLRGPNEKLFF,TGTGCCAGCATCCCCAGGCTTCGCGGGCCCAATGAAAAACTGTTTTTT
.,TRBV10-3,TRBJ2-7,16,.,CAISESFTAFPDEQYF,TGTGCCATCAGTGAGTCGTTTACCGCCTTTCCAGACGAGCAGTACTTC
TRBD2,TRBV6-5,TRBJ2-1,15,.,CASSPGLAGSNEQFF,TGTGCCAGCAGCCCGGGACTAGCCGGGTCCAATGAGCAGTTCTTC
TRBD2,TRBV11-2,TRBJ2-2,17,.,CASRPVGLFSNTGELFF,TGTGCCAGCAGACCCGTGGGACTATTTTCGAACACCGGGGAGCTGTTTTTT
.,TRBV29-1,TRBJ1-6,13,.,CSVATTGNSPLHF,TGCAGCGTTGCTACCACAGGGAATTCACCCCTCCACTTT
.,TRBV11-2,TRBJ2-3,15,.,CASSFTGTSTDTQYF,TGTGCCAGCAGCTTTACCGGGACTAGCACAGATACGCAGTATTTT
.,TRBV5-1,TRBJ1-1,15,.,CASSLGGGKGTEAFF,TGCGCCAGCAGCTTGGGTGGGGGCAAAGGCACTGAAGCTTTCTTT
TRBD1,TRBV5-6,TRBJ2-1,16,few,CASSLRPGTGDNEQFF,TGTGCCAGCAGCTTACGACCCGGGACAGGGGACAATGAGCAGTTCTTC
TRBD2,TRBV5-1,TRBJ2-5,16,once,CASTGTSGGAWETQYF,TGCGCCAGCACCGGGACTAGCGGGGGGGCGTGGGAGACCCAGTACTTC
TRBD1,TRBV28,TRBJ1-2,17,.,CASSLPIRTGLNYGYTF,TGTGCCAGCAGTTTACCAATTCGGACAGGTCTTAACTATGGCTACACCTTC
TRBD2,TRBV2,TRBJ2-1,15,.,CASSPTWTSGDEQFF,TGTGCCAGCAGTCCTACCTGGACTAGCGGGGATGAGCAGTTCTTC
.,TRBV19,TRBJ2-5,12,.,CASSIVPETQYF,TGTGCCAGTAGTATAGTCCCTGAGACCCAGTACTTC
.,TRBV27,TRBJ2-7,15,.,CASSLLAHPIDEQYF,TGTGCCAGCAGTCTACTCGCGCACCCCATCGACGAGCAGTACTTC
TRBD1,TRBV14,TRBJ1-4,17,.,CASSQDYNRGLNEKLFF,TGTGCCAGCAGCCAAGATTACAACAGGGGGCTAAATGAAAAACTGTTTTTT
.,TRBV5-1,TRBJ2-5,15,.,CASSLPDRSQETQYF,TGCGCCAGCAGCTTACCCGACAGGAGTCAAGAGACCCAGTACTTC
.,TRBV12-1,TRBJ1-2,16,.,CASSPPPQGTNYGYTF,TGTGCCAGCAGCCCGCCCCCACAGGGGACTAACTATGGCTACACCTTC
TRBD1,TRBV18,TRBJ2-6,18,once,CASSPRDRVGTGANVLTF,TGTGCCAGCTCACCTAGGGACAGGGTCGGTACTGGGGCCAACGTCCTGACTTTC
TRBD1,TRBV6-5,TRBJ2-3,15,.,CASRATGGWTDTQYF,TGTGCCAGCAGGGCAACAGGGGGCTGGACAGATACGCAGTATTTT
TRBD1,TRBV7-3,TRBJ1-2,15,.,CASRSPGQGLGGYTF,TGTGCCAGCAGGTCACCGGGACAGGGCCTTGGCGGCTACACCTTC
TRBD1,TRBV4-1,TRBJ1-2,14,.,CASSRGQGNYGYTF,TGCGCCAGCAGCCGAGGACAGGGAAACTATGGCTACACCTTC
.,TRBV2,TRBJ2-6,17,.,CASSEFTVTSGANVLTF,TGTGCCAGCAGTGAATTTACAGTTACCTCTGGGGCCAACGTCCTGACTTTC
TRBD1,TRBV7-8,TRBJ2-7,14,.,CASSLGTDSYEQYF,TGTGCCAGCAGCCTCGGGACAGACTCCTACGAGCAGTACTTC
.,TRBV19,TRBJ1-1,18,.,CASSIDGAQGQGNTEAFF,TGTGCCAGTAGTATAGATGGGGCCCAGGGGCAGGGGAACACTGAAGCTTTCTTT
.,TRBV23-1,TRBJ2-7,18,.,CASSQPTAQGGSSYEQYF,TGCGCCAGCAGTCAACCGACCGCACAGGGAGGGTCGTCCTACGAGCAGTACTTC
.,TRBV7-9,TRBJ2-1,12,.,CASSLALDEQFF,TGTGCCAGCAGCTTAGCACTAGATGAGCAGTTCTTC
.,TRBV28,TRBJ1-1,13,.,CASSLLGGTEAFF,TGTGCCAGCAGTTTGCTAGGGGGAACTGAAGCTTTCTTT
.,TRBV18,TRBJ1-1,15,.,CASSHEARGITEAFF,TGTGCCAGCTCACACGAGGCCAGGGGTATTACTGAAGCTTTCTTT